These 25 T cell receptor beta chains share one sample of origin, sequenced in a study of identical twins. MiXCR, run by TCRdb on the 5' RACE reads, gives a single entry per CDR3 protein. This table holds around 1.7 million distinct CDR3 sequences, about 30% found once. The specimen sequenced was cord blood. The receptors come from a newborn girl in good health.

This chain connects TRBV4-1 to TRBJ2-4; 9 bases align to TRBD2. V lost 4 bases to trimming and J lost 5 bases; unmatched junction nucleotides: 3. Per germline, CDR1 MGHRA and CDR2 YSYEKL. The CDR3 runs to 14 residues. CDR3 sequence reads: CASSRASGENIQYF. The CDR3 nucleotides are TGCGCCAGCAGCCGGGCTAGCGGGGAAAACATTCAGTACTTC.

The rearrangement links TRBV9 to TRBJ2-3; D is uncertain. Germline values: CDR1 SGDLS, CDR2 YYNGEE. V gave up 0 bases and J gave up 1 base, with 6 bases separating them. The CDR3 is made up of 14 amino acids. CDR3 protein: CASSVATRTDTQYF. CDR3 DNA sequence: TGTGCCAGCAGCGTAGCCACGCGCACAGATACGCAGTATTTT.

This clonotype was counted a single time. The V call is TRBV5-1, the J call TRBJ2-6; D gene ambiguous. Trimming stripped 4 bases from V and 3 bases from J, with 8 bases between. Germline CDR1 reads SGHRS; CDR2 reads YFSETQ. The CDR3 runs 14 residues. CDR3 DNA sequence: TGCGCCAGCAGCGAAGGGAATGGGGCCAACGTCCTGACTTTC. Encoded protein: CASSEGNGANVLTF.

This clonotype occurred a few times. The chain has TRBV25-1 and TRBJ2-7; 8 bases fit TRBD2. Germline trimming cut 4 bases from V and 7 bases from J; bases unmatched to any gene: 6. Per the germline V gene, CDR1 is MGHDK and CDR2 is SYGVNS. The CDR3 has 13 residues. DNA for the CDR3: TGTGCCAGCAGTGGTTCTATAGCGGGAGAGCAGTACTTC. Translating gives CASSGSIAGEQYF.

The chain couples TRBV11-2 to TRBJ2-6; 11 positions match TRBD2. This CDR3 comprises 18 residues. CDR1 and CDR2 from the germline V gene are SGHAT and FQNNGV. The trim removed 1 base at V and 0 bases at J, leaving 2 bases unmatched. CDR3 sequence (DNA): TGTGCCAGCAGCTTAGGGACTAGCGGGTTCTCTGGGGCCAACGTCCTGACTTTC. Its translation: CASSLGTSGFSGANVLTF.

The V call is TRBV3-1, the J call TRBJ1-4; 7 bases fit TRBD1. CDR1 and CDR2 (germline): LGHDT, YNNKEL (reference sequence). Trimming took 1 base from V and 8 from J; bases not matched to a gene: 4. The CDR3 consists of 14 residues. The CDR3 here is CASSQVQGKEKLFF. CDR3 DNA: TGTGCCAGCAGCCAAGTACAGGGGAAGGAAAAACTGTTTTTT.

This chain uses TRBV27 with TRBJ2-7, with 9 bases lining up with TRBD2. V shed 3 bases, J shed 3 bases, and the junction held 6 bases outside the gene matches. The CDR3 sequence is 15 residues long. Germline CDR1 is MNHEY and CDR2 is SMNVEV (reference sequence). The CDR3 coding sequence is TGTGCCAGCAGTTTCGGGGCTAGCGGGGTCTACGAGCAGTACTTC. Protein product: CASSFGASGVYEQYF.

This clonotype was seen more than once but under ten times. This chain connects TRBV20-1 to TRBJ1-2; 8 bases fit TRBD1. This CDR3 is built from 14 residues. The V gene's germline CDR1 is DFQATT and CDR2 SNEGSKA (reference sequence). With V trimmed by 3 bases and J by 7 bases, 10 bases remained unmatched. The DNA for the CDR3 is TGCAGTGCTAGGCACTCAGGGGGCGCGGGTGGCTACACCTTC. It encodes CSARHSGGAGGYTF.

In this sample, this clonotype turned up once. This CDR3 is CASSGEGSPLHF. The CDR3 nucleotides read TGTGCCAGCAGTGGCGAGGGTTCACCCCTCCACTTT. The chain carries TRBV25-1 and TRBJ1-6; D not resolved. Looked up from germline, CDR1 is MGHDK and CDR2 is SYGVNS. The CDR3 has 12 amino acids. V lost 4 bases and J lost 9, with 7 bases in between.

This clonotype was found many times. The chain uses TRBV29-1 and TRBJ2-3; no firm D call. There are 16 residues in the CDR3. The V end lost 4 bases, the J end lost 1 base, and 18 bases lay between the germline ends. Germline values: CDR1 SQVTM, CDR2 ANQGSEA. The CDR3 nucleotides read TGCAGCGTTGGGAGCGACCTAAGAGTGGGCACAGATACGCAGTATTTT. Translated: CSVGSDLRVGTDTQYF.

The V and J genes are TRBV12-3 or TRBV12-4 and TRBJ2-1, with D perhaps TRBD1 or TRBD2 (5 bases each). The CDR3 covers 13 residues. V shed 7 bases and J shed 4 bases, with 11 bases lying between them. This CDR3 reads CASNEGLYNEQFF. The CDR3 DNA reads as TGTGCCAGCAACGAGGGGCTATACAATGAGCAGTTCTTC.

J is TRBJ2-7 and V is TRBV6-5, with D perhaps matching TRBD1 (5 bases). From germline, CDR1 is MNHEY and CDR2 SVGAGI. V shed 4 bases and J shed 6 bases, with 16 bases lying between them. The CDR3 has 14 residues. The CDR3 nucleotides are TGTGCCAGCAGTTTTCGGAGCAGGGCCGGCGAGCAGTACTTC. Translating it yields CASSFRSRAGEQYF.

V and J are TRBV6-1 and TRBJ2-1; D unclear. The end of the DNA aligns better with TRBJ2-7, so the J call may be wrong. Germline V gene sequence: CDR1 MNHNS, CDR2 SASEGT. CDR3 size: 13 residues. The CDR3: CASIESSYNEQYF. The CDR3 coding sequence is TGTGCCAGCATTGAGAGCTCCTACAATGAGCAGTACTTC.

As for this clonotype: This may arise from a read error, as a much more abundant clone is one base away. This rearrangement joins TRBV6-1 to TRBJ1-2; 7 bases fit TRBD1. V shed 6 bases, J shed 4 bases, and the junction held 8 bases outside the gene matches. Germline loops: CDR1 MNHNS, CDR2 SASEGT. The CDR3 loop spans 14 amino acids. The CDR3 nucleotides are TGTGCCAGCAGCGCGGGACAGTCCCTCTATGGCTACACCTTC. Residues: CASSAGQSLYGYTF.

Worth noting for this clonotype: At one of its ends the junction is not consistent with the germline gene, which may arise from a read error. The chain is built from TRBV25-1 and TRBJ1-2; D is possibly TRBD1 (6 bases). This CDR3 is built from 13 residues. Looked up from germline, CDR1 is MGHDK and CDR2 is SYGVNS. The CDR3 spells CAGSDTGRYGYTF. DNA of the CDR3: TGTGCCGGCAGTGATACAGGGCGCTATGGCTACACCTTC.

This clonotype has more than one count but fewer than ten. CDR3 sequence reads: CASSLLTSGRACPYEQYF. In nucleotides, the CDR3 is TGTGCCAGCAGTTTACTGACTAGCGGGAGGGCCTGTCCCTACGAGCAGTACTTC. The chain carries TRBV12-3 or TRBV12-4 and TRBJ2-7, with 14 bases fitting TRBD2. With V trimmed by 2 bases and J by 2 bases, 8 bases remained unmatched. This CDR3 region has 18 residues.

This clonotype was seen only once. The CDR3 bases are TGCAGCGTCCCTCTTCGGGGGAATGAGCAGTACTTC. Its translation: CSVPLRGNEQYF. The chain recombines TRBV29-1 with TRBJ2-7; perhaps TRBD2 as D (6 bases). V lost 6 bases, J lost 7 bases, and 16 bases lay in between. Germline V gene lookup returns CDR1 SQVTM and CDR2 ANQGSEA. This CDR3 is 12 amino acids long.

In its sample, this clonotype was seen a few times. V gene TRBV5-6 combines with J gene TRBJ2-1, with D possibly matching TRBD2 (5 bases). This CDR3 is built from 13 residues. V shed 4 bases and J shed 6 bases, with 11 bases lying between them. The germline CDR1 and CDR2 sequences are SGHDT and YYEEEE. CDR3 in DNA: TGTGCCAGCAGCCATGACTACCTCAATGAGCAGTTCTTC. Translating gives CASSHDYLNEQFF.

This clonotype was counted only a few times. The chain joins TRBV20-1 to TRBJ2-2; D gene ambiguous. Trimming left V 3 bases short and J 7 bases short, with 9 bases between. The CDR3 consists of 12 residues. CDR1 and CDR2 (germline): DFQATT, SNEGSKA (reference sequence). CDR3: CSASIGLGELFF. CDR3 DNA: TGCAGTGCTAGCATAGGGCTCGGGGAGCTGTTTTTT.

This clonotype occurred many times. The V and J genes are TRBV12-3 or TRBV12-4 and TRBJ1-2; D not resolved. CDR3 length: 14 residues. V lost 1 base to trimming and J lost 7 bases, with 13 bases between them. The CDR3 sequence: CASSLVDKLGGYTF. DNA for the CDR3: TGTGCCAGCAGTTTAGTCGATAAATTGGGTGGCTACACCTTC.

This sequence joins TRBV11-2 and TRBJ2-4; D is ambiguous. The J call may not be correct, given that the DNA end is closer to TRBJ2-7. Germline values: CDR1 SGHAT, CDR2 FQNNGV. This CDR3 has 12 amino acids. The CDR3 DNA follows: TGTGCCAGCAGCTTAGGATGGTACGAGCAGTACTTC. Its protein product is CASSLGWYEQYF.

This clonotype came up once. The CDR3 DNA sequence: TGTGCCAGCAGTTTAGCCGGGACAATAGGGTACGAGCAGTACTTC. It is translated as CASSLAGTIGYEQYF. The chain has TRBV12-3 or TRBV12-4 and TRBJ2-7; possibly TRBD1 for D (6 bases). V gave up 0 bases and J gave up 4 bases, with 13 bases separating them. The CDR3 is made up of 15 amino acids.

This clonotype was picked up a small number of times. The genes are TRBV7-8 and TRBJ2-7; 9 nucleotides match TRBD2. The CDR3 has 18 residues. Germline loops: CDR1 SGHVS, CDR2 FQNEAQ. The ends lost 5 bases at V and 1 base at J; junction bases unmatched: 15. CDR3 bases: TGTGCCAGCAGCCCTGGACAGGCCCCTAGCGGGGCGTCCTACGAGCAGTACTTC. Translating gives CASSPGQAPSGASYEQYF. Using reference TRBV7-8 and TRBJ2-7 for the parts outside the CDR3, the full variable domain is GAGVSQSPRYKVAKRGQDVALRCDPISGHVSLFWYQQALGQGPEFLTYFQNEAQLDKSGLPSDRFFAERPEGSVSTLKIQRTQQEDSAVYLCASSPGQAPSGASYEQYFGPGTRLTVT.

The CDR3 is CASSLADNGYTF. DNA of the CDR3: TGCGCCAGCAGCTTGGCGGACAATGGCTACACCTTC. The rearrangement links TRBV5-1 to TRBJ1-2; D perhaps matches TRBD1 (5 bases). The ends were cut back, 0 bases at V and 6 bases at J, with 6 bases in the middle. CDR1 and CDR2 (germline): SGHRS, YFSETQ. CDR3 length equals 12 residues.

The CDR3: CASSLGNNNEQFF. CDR3 nucleotides: TGTGCCAGCAGCTTAGGGAACAACAATGAGCAGTTCTTC. The V and J genes are TRBV7-6 and TRBJ2-1; no clear D. Trimming cost V 1 base and J 5 bases, with 6 bases left between them. This CDR3 is built from 13 residues. In germline, CDR1 is SGHVS, CDR2 FNYEAQ. Supplemented by reference TRBV7-6 and TRBJ2-1, the full variable domain reads GAGVSQSPRYKVTKRGQDVALRCDPISGHVSLYWYRQALGQGPEFLTYFNYEAQQDKSGLPNDRFSAERPEGSISTLTIQRTEQRDSAMYRCASSLGNNNEQFFGPGTRLTVL.